This T cell receptor beta chain is drawn from a study of T cell repertoires in cytomegalovirus infection. Study-level background: The authors used CMV epitopes that were HLA-C-restricted (recently identified) and HLA-B-restricted (well studied). Public TCR beta signature analysis indicated the presence of both CMV infection and matching HLA type. Notes on the study in general: Clonotype analysis showed dominance of the ex vivo response by HLA-C-restricted CMV-specific TCR beta clonotypes. Individuals carrying CMV plus the relevant HLA were identified by cumulative frequency of public TCR beta families.

A single record per CDR3 protein comes from TCRdb applying MiXCR to the reads. This repertoire shows about half a million distinct CDR3 sequences, 33% found once; its top ten account for around a sixth. The sample holds a few counts of this clonotype. Antigen: not known. CDR3 length: 12 residues. V lost 7 bases and J 4 bases, leaving 10 bases between the germline ends. The rearrangement uses TRBV12-3 or TRBV12-4 and TRBJ1-2, with D possibly TRBD1 on 5 matching bases. This TCR was recovered from a human donor in good health (CMV status not recorded). Some clones in this sample may be carry-over from other donors' samples. Sequences were derived from cultured PBMCs, sampled from culture after CMV antigen stimulation. The CDR3 spells CASTSRVYGYTF. For the CDR3, the DNA is TGTGCCAGCACGAGCAGGGTCTATGGCTACACCTTC.